These T cell receptor beta chains were read from a single sample in a study of identical twins. TCRdb reanalysed the 5' RACE reads using MiXCR and keeps one entry per CDR3 protein. The sample holds approximately 240,000 distinct CDR3 sequences; 11% to 15% are singletons and the top ten take approximately 10%. Sample: memory (CD45RO+) T cells sorted from blood. The source is a woman between 18 and 29 years old in good health. Both conserved end residues are part of each CDR3. A D gene is named only where the DNA matches it firmly. Only part of the rows carry a size: once, few, many, or a class if the clone is expanded.

>few|TRBJ1-1|TRBV3-1|.
TGTGCCAGCGGCGTCCAGGGGACCACTGAAGCTTTCTTT
CASGVQGTTEAFF
>few|TRBJ2-2|TRBV7-7|TRBD1
TGTGCTAGCAGCTTAGCACAGGGGGCAACCGGGGAGCTGTTTTTT
CASSLAQGATGELFF
>.|TRBJ2-1|TRBV15|TRBD2
TGTGCCACCAGCAGAGACGTAGCGGGTTACAATGAGCAGTTCTTC
CATSRDVAGYNEQFF
>many|TRBJ2-3|TRBV9|TRBD2
TGTGCCAGCAGCGTACAGACTAGCGGGAAGGGTGATACGCAGTATTTT
CASSVQTSGKGDTQYF
>.|TRBJ2-1|TRBV11-2|TRBD2
TGTGCCAGCAGCTTAGAGATAGCGGGGGGTGAGCAGTTCTTC
CASSLEIAGGEQFF
>.|TRBJ2-7|TRBV10-1|.
TGCGCCAGCAGTGGGACTAACAACGAGCAGTACTTC
CASSGTNNEQYF
>.|TRBJ2-3|TRBV7-3|.
TGTGCCAGCGGCCCTGGCTCCTCAGATACGCAGTATTTT
CASGPGSSDTQYF
>.|TRBJ1-3|TRBV5-5|.
TGTGCCAGCAGCTTGTCGGGGGGAGCGAGCTCCGGAAACACCATATATTTT
CASSLSGGASSGNTIYF
>few|TRBJ2-2|TRBV19|TRBD2
TGTGCCACCTCCCTAGCGGGAGTCGCCGGGGAGCTGTTTTTT
CATSLAGVAGELFF
>once|TRBJ2-3|TRBV10-2|.
TGCGCCAGCAGTGACCCTATCACAGATACGCAGTATTTT
CASSDPITDTQYF
>many|TRBJ2-1|TRBV6-6|.
TGTGCCAGCAGTTACGTCCAGAAGCAGTTCTTC
CASSYVQKQFF
>.|TRBJ2-2|TRBV20-1|.
TGCAGTGCTAGAGATCCTAAAACAGGGCAGGGCACCGGGGAGCTGTTTTTT
CSARDPKTGQGTGELFF
>many|TRBJ2-3|TRBV25-1|.
TGTGCCAGCAGTGAAGGGGGATTGGGCACAGATACGCAGTATTTT
CASSEGGLGTDTQYF
>.|TRBJ2-7|TRBV11-2|TRBD1
TGTGCCAGCAGCTGGGGACAGGGCGACTACGAGCAGTACTTC
CASSWGQGDYEQYF
>many|TRBJ1-1|TRBV12-3/TRBV12-4|.
TGTGCCAGCAGGCGGGGCAGAACCACTGAAGCTTTCTTT
CASRRGRTTEAFF